This T cell receptor (beta chain) stems from a study of cytomegalovirus exposure and HLA in healthy donors (dated by TCRdb to about 2017). For the wider study: According to an earlier analysis of around 600 of the donors, 200 million or so T cells yielded some 120 million unique TCR beta sequences and more than 250 Gb of sequence data. An early release covering roughly 580 HLA-typed donors comprised about 320 gigabases of sequencing data and approximately 85 million unique TCR sequences. The genetic ancestry cluster associated with self-reported Caucasian donors included roughly four fifths of the approximately 410 genotyped donors. The study aimed to test whether signatures of past pathogen exposure could be identified by cataloging public T cell receptors. The T cell repertoires of 670 or so subjects were profiled by immunosequencing and related to cytomegalovirus serostatus. Along with the roughly 710-subject first cohort, a separate validation cohort of around 120 different subjects was used. The study combined high-throughput TCR immunosequencing, statistical association of individual TCRs with disease status, and machine learning to predict cytomegalovirus infection status. A later analysis re-examined previously published TCR beta repertoires from 610 or so donors and added high-resolution HLA genotyping to investigate patterns of TCR occurrence. Rather than drawing on any new phenotypic data, the later analysis identified candidate immune exposures from TCR beta sequences and the way those sequences occurred across donors. An earlier analysis of 500 to 750 of the donors applied high-throughput TCR beta sequencing to assess whether each TCR beta V gene segment acted as functional or pseudogenic. Alongside the repertoire data, information on donor age, sex, ethnicity and CMV serostatus was compiled. In a later genetic analysis, genome-wide SNP genotypes for about 65% of the roughly 670 donors were used, and that subset was treated as a discovery cohort. Every repertoire in the discovery cohort had been generated on one and the same sequencing platform. Class I and class II HLA loci were covered by the typing at four-digit resolution. The number of typed donors differed by locus: roughly 629-640 for A, B, C, DRB1 and DQB1; some 500 for DQA1; some 610 for DPA1; and about 470 for DPB1. Because of strong linkage in the cohort, roughly five DR-DQ haplotypes were treated as single units for association and clustering. Among approximately 370 genotyped donors of the cohort, an average of around 220,000 unique TCR beta nucleotide sequences was sequenced per donor, of which approximately 18% were non-productive. What the study reported, not specific to this receptor: In a later analysis, most CMV-associated TCR beta chains were found to appear HLA-restricted, with HLA associations seemingly driven largely by CMV exposure. In an earlier analysis of approximately 600 of the donors, most TCR beta V segments were observed in productive rearrangements about 87% or about 30% of the time, broadly matching IMGT annotations. Compared with equally common non-associated chains, HLA-associated TCR beta chains in a later analysis were more clonally expanded and had lower generation probabilities. According to a later genetic analysis, donors in an Asian-associated ancestry cluster had fewer N-insertions in productive TCRs than the approximately 710-donor mean. The sequencing pipeline was judged likely to have produced a cluster of highly shared sequence variants as a technical artifact. Because counts were too low, roughly 18 rarely observed V segments, including chromosome 9 orphons, were left out of the earlier analysis of 587 of the donors. A few of the identified cytomegalovirus-associated TCR beta chains were confirmed in vitro to be specific for cytomegalovirus antigens. A later analysis reported that several top co-occurrence clusters appeared linked to parvovirus B19, influenza, CMV and Epstein-Barr virus. A total of some 180 TCR beta chains were listed by the study as associated with cytomegalovirus. The only immune exposure information available for the cohort was CMV serostatus. Cytomegalovirus status was reported to be diagnosed by the classifier with high specificity and sensitivity in both the original and validation cohorts. Specific HLA alleles were associated with 16,951 TCR beta sequences at a false discovery rate of 0.05 in a later analysis. In this cohort, only TCR beta chains were sequenced, and detectable features were limited by the absence of alpha or paired-chain data. Some IMGT-functional V segments, including TRBV6-2 and TRBV6-3, could not be distinguished by the 87-base-pair reads and were therefore excluded. Linkage disequilibrium might explain the correlated functional status among segregating V segments, but an unknown experimental factor could not be excluded. In a later genetic analysis, a missense DCLRE1C variant was associated with V-gene and J-gene trimming of TCR beta chains, and the association was replicated in an independent cohort. The authors suggested that the approach could potentially be generalized to other disease states and immunological phenotypes. In a later analysis, the rate of TCR association differed among HLA loci, with DRB1 alleles having the most associated TCRs and HLA-C alleles having the fewest. Because HLA typing was unavailable for some donors at each locus, only the typed subset was used in association tests. When HLA alleles, especially DR and DQ, strongly co-occurred, attributing TCR associations to individual alleles was difficult. Presence/absence analyses assumed roughly uniform sequencing depth across donors, an assumption that may not hold. Most TCR sequences were observed very rarely across donors, whereas some public TCRs were present in many individuals. A further reported finding was that TCR beta sequences accurately predicted the HLA-A and HLA-B alleles for most subjects in the first cohort.

About this clone: Its antigen specificity is not known. Base-call qualities are not available, and no considerably larger clone is one nucleotide away.

Libraries were prepared through the immunoSEQ multiplex PCR assay. A mixture of 60 forward primers for TCR Vbeta segments and 13 reverse primers for TCR Jbeta segments was used in the multiplex PCR. Amplification of the CDR3 region of rearranged TCR beta genes was performed with a multiplex PCR assay on genomic DNA. Amplified TCR beta libraries were sequenced as 87-base-pair reads on the Illumina HiSeq System. As for how the authors treated the data: A later analysis counted about 82 million unique TCR beta chains across the roughly 700 repertoires, and about 10 million of these chains were shared by at least two donors. Raw reads were error-corrected and collapsed into unique sequences with a nearest-neighbor algorithm that merged closely related sequences to remove PCR and sequencing errors. To assign V, D and J gene segments, CDR3 sequences were aligned to IMGT reference sequences. For a sequence to be retained, a match of at least six nucleotides was required to both a V gene segment and a J gene segment. Rearrangements were classified as productive when the CDR3 lacked stop codons and remained in frame with V and J, and all other rearrangements were classified as non-productive. Following IMGT convention, CDR3 was defined as the stretch from the second conserved V-encoded cysteine up to the conserved J-encoded phenylalanine. Sequences without an unambiguous match to a single V gene segment were excluded from the earlier analysis of almost 600 of the donors. An earlier analysis of under 750 of the donors called V segments functional above 56.7% productive rearrangements and segregating when the between-donor standard deviation exceeded 5%. A statistical classification framework was built to diagnose cytomegalovirus status from the catalog of TCR beta chain sequences. A later analysis assigned V and J genes by comparing TCR nucleotide sequences with IMGT/GENE-DB human TR gene sequences. In a later analysis, CDR3 sequences and most-parsimonious VDJ recombination scenarios were assigned using the TCRdist pipeline. In a later analysis, each TCR beta chain was defined by its CDR3 amino acid sequence together with its V-gene family, and reads lacking a unique V-gene family were excluded. To address suspected cross-contamination and a sequencing artifact, a later analysis removed approximately 600 highly shared, low-generation-probability nucleotide sequences. In a later analysis, a clonal expansion index was calculated for each public chain from normalized within-repertoire ranks of inferred template counts. A later analysis computed generation probabilities with a VDJ recombination model fitted to out-of-frame rearrangements, and checked the results against IGoR. In a later analysis, TCR-TCR, TCR-HLA and TCR-CMV co-occurrence was scored with hypergeometric tests, and a repertoire-size bias correction was applied to TCR pairs. In a later analysis, false discovery rates were estimated by permuting HLA or CMV assignments 20 times. In a later analysis, co-occurring TCRs were grouped using DBSCAN, with TCRdist sequence similarity added in when clustering inside HLA-allele-positive subsets. For co-occurrence clustering, repertoires with fewer than 30,000 or more than 120,000 public chains were excluded, along with about five repertoires with anomalous nucleotide sharing. The immuneACCESS repertoire file appears here via TCRdb, limited to in-frame rearrangements. These files lack a portion of the clones; in checked studies, under half of the deficit traces to unresolved V genes, and the cause of the others is not known. V and J calls and clone size are those listed in that table; D and trimming were worked out from the DNA. Present in this sample are tens of thousands of clones, 80% to 90% of which were seen just once. Roughly 5.5% of the sample is taken by the ten largest.

The germline V gene supplies CDR1 SNHLY and CDR2 FYNNEI. Including the terminal cysteine and phenylalanine, the CDR3 comprises 12 residues. The read is trimmed to its CDR3 DNA, 36 bases read in frame from base 1. Trimming costs V 6 bases and J 9 bases, and their ends lie 14 bases apart. The cohort was made up of approximately 700 healthy bone marrow donors. At the time of sampling, all cohort members were nominally healthy, though unrecorded immune exposures were likely present. The donor was CMV seropositive and was included in the group of almost 300 seropositive cohort members. Each donor provided a peripheral blood sample, and peripheral blood mononuclear cells were used for TCR beta sequencing. The Qiagen DNeasy Blood Extraction Kit was used to extract genomic DNA from the blood cell samples.

This TCR derives from a woman aged 18-29 years in good health and CMV-seropositive. Sequenced: PBMCs. The rearranged chain carries TRBV2 and TRBJ1-1, with the identity of the D gene unclear. CDR3 loop: CASRENGRQAFF. The nucleotide sequence reads TGTGCCAGCAGAGAGAACGGGAGGCAAGCTTTCTTT.